The 18 T cell receptor beta chains below were found in one sample sequenced in a study of blood T cells in healthy people across ages. A second about 6 to 12 cycle PCR used barcoded and J-beta primers. TCRdb used MiXCR to reprocess the 5' RACE reads, holding one entry per CDR3 protein. The profile shows about 1.8 million distinct CDR3 sequences, roughly 50% of them singletons. The specimen sequenced was blood. These receptors were collected from a woman between 40 and 55 years old in good health.

The chain is built from TRBV5-1 and TRBJ2-1, with D maybe TRBD1 (6 bases). The V gene lost 0 bases and the J gene lost 9 bases, with 10 bases spanning the gap. Germline loops: CDR1 SGHRS, CDR2 YFSETQ. The CDR3 spans 13 residues. The CDR3 here is CASSLARGGEQFF. The CDR3 region has the DNA TGCGCCAGCAGCTTGGCCAGGGGTGGTGAGCAGTTCTTC. Full variable domain (rest looked up from reference TRBV5-1 and TRBJ2-1): KAGVTQTPRYLIKTRGQQVTLSCSPISGHRSVSWYQQTPGQGLQFLFEYFSETQRNKGNFPGRFSGRQFSNSRSEMNVSTLELGDSALYLCASSLARGGEQFFGPGTRLTVL.

This clonotype appeared a few times. The gene calls are TRBV4-3 and TRBJ2-3, with a possible D match to TRBD2 (6 bases). The germline V gene encodes CDR1 LGHNA and CDR2 YSLEER. The V and J ends lost 4 bases and 0 bases respectively, with 11 bases between them. There are 15 residues in the CDR3. In nucleotides, the CDR3 is TGCGCCAGCAGCCGCAGTGCGGGGAGCACAGATACGCAGTATTTT. It translates to CASSRSAGSTDTQYF.

The chain has TRBV5-1 and TRBJ2-7; unclear D gene. The CDR3 is made up of 14 amino acids. Germline V gene data show CDR1 as SGHRS and CDR2 as YFSETQ. V was shortened by 3 bases and J by 0 bases, with 10 bases between the two germline ends. In DNA, the CDR3 is TGCGCCAGCAGCTCGCAGGACGTCTCCTACGAGCAGTACTTC. Amino acid sequence: CASSSQDVSYEQYF.

This clonotype was seen more than once but under ten times. The J gene is TRBJ2-1, the V gene TRBV9, with unresolved D. This CDR3 is built from 13 residues. V dropped 0 bases and J dropped 5 bases, with 6 bases sitting between them. Germline assignment: CDR1 SGDLS and CDR2 YYNGEE. The CDR3 DNA follows: TGTGCCAGCAGCGTAGAACCGCACAATGAGCAGTTCTTC. It specifies CASSVEPHNEQFF.

This clonotype was counted only a few times. The chain employs TRBV15 and TRBJ2-7, with 7 bases matching TRBD1. The germline CDR1 and CDR2 sequences are LNHNV and YYDKDF (reference sequence). J gave up 2 bases and V 1 base, and 5 bases lay outside the gene matches. The CDR3 loop spans 15 amino acids. The CDR3 DNA reads as TGTGCCACCAGCAGAGGAGGGACAGCCACCTACGAGCAGTACTTC. It encodes CATSRGGTATYEQYF.

The chain carries TRBV7-9 and TRBJ2-4; 7 positions match TRBD1. Germline CDR1 reads SEHNR; CDR2 reads FQNEAQ (reference sequence). J lost 13 bases, V lost 5 bases, and 5 bases had no gene match. CDR3 length: 11 residues. This CDR3 reads CASSEGTVQYF. The CDR3 DNA is TGTGCCAGCAGCGAGGGGACAGTGCAGTACTTC.

The chain carries TRBV6-2 or TRBV6-3 and TRBJ1-2; 7 bases line up with TRBD1. The V gene's germline CDR1 is MNHEY and CDR2 SVGEGT. This CDR3 is 14 amino acids long. With 6 bases clipped from V and 8 bases from J, the junction kept 12 bases outside the gene matches. The CDR3 sequence: CASSRDRESSGYTF. The CDR3 DNA is TGTGCCAGCAGCCGGGACAGAGAATCCTCAGGCTACACCTTC.

The sample holds one count of this clonotype. This chain connects TRBV7-3 to TRBJ2-3; the D is unclear. The V gene's germline CDR1 is SGHTA and CDR2 FQGTGA. The germline V and J ends were trimmed by 5 bases and 10 bases, with 13 bases remaining between them. The CDR3 spans 12 residues. CDR3 in DNA: TGTGCCAGCAGCCCCATAGGGCCCGCGCAGTATTTT. Its translation is CASSPIGPAQYF.

This clonotype was detected a few times. The CDR3 bases are TGTGCCAGCGGGCCAACAGGCCTCTATGGCTACACCTTC. Protein: CASGPTGLYGYTF. The chain couples TRBV25-1 to TRBJ1-2; a possible D gene is TRBD1 (5 bases). The CDR3 loop spans 13 amino acids. V lost 8 bases and J 4 bases, leaving 14 bases between the germline ends. Germline CDR1 MGHDK, CDR2 SYGVNS.

This clonotype was detected a few times. V and J are TRBV27 and TRBJ2-3; unclear D gene. The CDR3 is 16 residues long. Germline V gene sequence: CDR1 MNHEY, CDR2 SMNVEV (reference sequence). The V end was cut by 3 bases, the J end by 1 base, with 14 bases between. CDR3 in DNA: TGTGCCAGCAGTTTTCGAGGTGTTTTGGGCACAGATACGCAGTATTTT. This gives the protein CASSFRGVLGTDTQYF.

The chain uses TRBV15 and TRBJ1-4; TRBD1 is a possible D gene (6 bases). CDR1 and CDR2 from the germline V gene are LNHNV and YYDKDF (reference sequence). The ends were cut back, 2 bases at V and 0 bases at J, with 13 bases in the middle. The CDR3 spans 17 residues. This CDR3 reads CATSRPGTPATNEKLFF. The CDR3 nucleotides are TGTGCCACCAGCAGACCCGGGACACCAGCAACTAATGAAAAACTGTTTTTT.

The CDR3: CASSQAPGDIQYF. CDR3 bases: TGCGCCAGCAGCCAAGCCCCAGGGGACATTCAGTACTTC. The gene calls are TRBV4-3 and TRBJ2-4, with D possibly TRBD1 on 6 matching bases. This CDR3 has 13 residues. Germline CDR1 LGHNA, CDR2 YSLEER. V lost 1 base to trimming and J lost 8 bases, with 9 bases between them.

The chain couples TRBV6-2 or TRBV6-3 to TRBJ2-7; 11 positions agree with TRBD2. The junction had 13 bases not matched to a gene; V was cut back by 5 bases and J by 1 base. The CDR3 runs to 18 residues. Germline CDR1 is MNHEY and CDR2 is SVGEGT. CDR3 protein: CASSRHRTSGRTSYEQYF. CDR3 bases: TGTGCCAGCAGTCGCCACAGGACTAGCGGGCGAACATCCTACGAGCAGTACTTC.

This clonotype was found a few times. This rearrangement joins TRBV24-1 to TRBJ2-1, with 9 positions matching TRBD2. CDR1 and CDR2 (germline): KGHDR, SFDVKD. The CDR3 contains 18 residues. V lost 3 bases and J lost 0; bases outside the gene matches: 8. The CDR3 nucleotides read TGTGCCACCAGTGATATAGCGGGGGAGCCGAGCTCCTACAATGAGCAGTTCTTC. This codes for CATSDIAGEPSSYNEQFF.

This chain links TRBV11-2 with TRBJ2-4, with a tentative D call TRBD2 (6 bases). The CDR3 consists of 16 residues. Germline V gene data show CDR1 as SGHAT and CDR2 as FQNNGV. V dropped 1 base and J dropped 2 bases, with 12 bases sitting between them. In DNA form, the CDR3 reads TGTGCCAGCAGCTTAGTGGGGGGATCTTCCAAAAACATTCAGTACTTC. This gives the protein CASSLVGGSSKNIQYF.

V gene TRBV28 combines with J gene TRBJ2-7; D might be TRBD2 (6 bases). V shed 6 bases and J shed 7 bases, with 22 bases lying between them. Germline assignment: CDR1 MDHEN and CDR2 SYDVKM. This CDR3 comprises 15 residues. The CDR3 here is CASSRGTGLWDEQYF. In DNA form, the CDR3 reads TGTGCCAGCAGCCGGGGGACGGGCCTTTGGGATGAGCAGTACTTC.

This chain uses TRBV7-9 with TRBJ2-3; D is unclear. Germline CDR1 reads SEHNR; CDR2 reads FQNEAQ (reference sequence). V was trimmed by 6 bases and J by 0 bases, leaving 10 bases between them. The CDR3 extends over 14 amino acids. The CDR3 nucleotides are TGTGCCAGCAGGGAAGGTCCAAGCACAGATACGCAGTATTTT. This codes for CASREGPSTDTQYF. Looking up the rest from reference TRBV7-9 and TRBJ2-3 gives the full variable domain: DTGVSQNPRHKITKRGQNVTFRCDPISEHNRLYWYRQTLGQGPEFLTYFQNEAQLEKSRLLSDRFSAERPKGSFSTLEIQRTEQGDSAMYLCASREGPSTDTQYFGPGTRLTVL.

This clonotype was counted between two and nine times. This chain connects TRBV27 to TRBJ1-2, with D possibly matching TRBD1 (6 bases). V lost 6 bases and J 1 base, leaving 12 bases between the germline ends. Germline CDR1 reads MNHEY; CDR2 reads SMNVEV (reference sequence). The CDR3 length is 14 residues. The chain's CDR3 is CASRPDSNNYGYTF. CDR3 coding DNA: TGTGCCAGCAGACCGGACAGCAATAACTATGGCTACACCTTC.